This TCR beta chain was observed in a study of regulatory T cells in long-lasting Graves disease. CDR3 length: 14 residues. The ends were cut back, 2 bases at V and 4 bases at J, with 9 bases in the middle. CDR1 and CDR2 (germline): MNHEY, SVGAGI. Regarding time point: newly diagnosed GD, antithyroid drugs for less than 3 months. PBMC-extracted RNA yielded the TCR library. This clonotype appeared a few times. What it binds is unknown. Arm-PCR of CDR3 regions and iRepertoire HTBI primers were the basis on which TCR beta libraries were built. TCRdb used MiXCR to reprocess the multiplex PCR reads, holding one entry per CDR3 protein. The table has roughly 560,000 distinct CDR3 sequences, 12% seen once. General study results and limits: It was in persistent disease that TRBV28, TRBJ1-2 and TRBJ2-5 were favored. Newly diagnosed patients had higher TCR diversity than persistent Graves' patients did.

The same specimen was also included in a second study, on T cells in Graves' hyperthyroidism and ophthalmopathy. Per that study: A lack of ophthalmopathy progression within 18 months defined stable Graves' hyperthyroidism. Diagnosis rested on symptoms, serum thyroxine and TRAb, thyroid ultrasound, and orbital computed tomography.

The chain combines TRBV6-5 with TRBJ1-5, with D perhaps matching TRBD1 (5 bases). The receptor's source is a woman in her twenties or thirties with Graves disease. The sequencing here drew on peripheral blood mononuclear cells (PBMCs), taken at new diagnosis, from a patient treated with antithyroid drugs. CDR3 in amino acids: CASSYGGWNQPQHF. The CDR3 DNA follows: TGTGCCAGCAGTTACGGGGGGTGGAATCAGCCCCAGCATTTT.